The 7 T cell receptor beta chains presented below share a single source sample, sequenced in a study of T cells after yellow fever vaccination. TCRdb ran MiXCR on the 5' RACE reads and lists one entry per CDR3 protein. The profile shows 150,000 to 200,000 distinct CDR3 sequences, 8% to 13% of them singletons. Sequenced here: CD8+ T cells sorted from PBMCs, sampled 15 days after the yellow fever booster vaccination. These receptors came from a man younger than 30 who received the YFV17D yellow fever vaccine.

The V call is TRBV5-1, the J call TRBJ2-6; D is unclear. The germline gives CDR1 SGHRS, CDR2 YFSETQ. CDR3 length equals 17 residues. The V end was cut by 4 bases, the J end by 6 bases, with 20 bases between. CDR3 loop: CASSPPPGEEKANVLTF. CDR3 nucleotides: TGCGCCAGCAGCCCTCCCCCGGGTGAGGAAAAGGCCAACGTCCTGACTTTC.

The V call is TRBV4-1, the J call TRBJ2-7; the match to TRBD1 covers 9 bases. Looked up from germline, CDR1 is MGHRA and CDR2 is YSYEKL. Losses at the gene ends were 4 bases for V and 5 bases for J; bases not matched to a gene: 12. CDR3 size: 16 residues. Here the CDR3 reads CASSLVPGQGTDEQYV. CDR3 bases: TGCGCCAGCAGCCTCGTCCCGGGACAGGGAACAGACGAGCAGTACGTC.

The chain recombines TRBV6-5 with TRBJ1-2; the match to TRBD1 covers 7 bases. CDR3 length: 18 residues. Per germline, CDR1 MNHEY and CDR2 SVGAGI. V shed 0 bases, J shed 0 bases, and the junction held 10 bases outside the gene matches. The CDR3 DNA is TGTGCCAGCAGTTACTCCTACCCCGAGACAGGGTCTAACTATGGCTACACCTTC. Protein: CASSYSYPETGSNYGYTF.

This clonotype occurred a few times. The J gene is TRBJ1-1, the V gene TRBV6-2 or TRBV6-3, with D unclear. Germline V gene sequence: CDR1 MNHEY, CDR2 SVGEGT. The CDR3 covers 11 residues. The V end was cut by 6 bases, the J end by 5 bases, with 7 bases between. The CDR3 protein is CASSRETEAFF. The CDR3 nucleotides read TGTGCCAGCAGCCGGGAGACTGAAGCTTTCTTT.

This clonotype was seen at least ten times. The J gene is TRBJ2-2, the V gene TRBV27; D remains unclear. Deletions cut 8 bases from V and 4 bases from J, with 11 bases between. Germline CDR1 MNHEY, CDR2 SMNVEV (reference sequence). The CDR3 runs 13 residues. CDR3 amino acids: CASGLLSTGELFF. Here the CDR3 DNA reads TGTGCCAGCGGGCTTCTCTCCACCGGGGAGCTGTTTTTT.

This clonotype showed up many times. The chain carries TRBV4-1 and TRBJ2-7; D may be TRBD2 (6 bases). The CDR3 is made up of 16 amino acids. Germline V gene data show CDR1 as MGHRA and CDR2 as YSYEKL. V shed 1 base and J shed 1 base, with 14 bases lying between them. For the CDR3, the DNA is TGCGCCAGCAGCCAAGGGTCGATAGGAGGGTCCTACGAGCAGTACTTC. As protein: CASSQGSIGGSYEQYF.

V and J are TRBV7-9 and TRBJ2-3, with no clear D. CDR1 and CDR2 (germline): SEHNR, FQNEAQ (reference sequence). Trimming took 7 bases from V and 0 from J, leaving 8 bases between them. The CDR3 contains 13 residues. The CDR3 loop is CASIPTSTDTQYF. The CDR3 coding sequence is TGTGCCAGCATCCCGACTAGCACAGATACGCAGTATTTT. Full variable domain (remainder filled in from reference TRBV7-9 and TRBJ2-3): DTGVSQNPRHKITKRGQNVTFRCDPISEHNRLYWYRQTLGQGPEFLTYFQNEAQLEKSRLLSDRFSAERPKGSFSTLEIQRTEQGDSAMYLCASIPTSTDTQYFGPGTRLTVL.